This T cell receptor (beta chain) was recorded in a study of cytomegalovirus exposure and HLA in healthy donors. Study details: Unique TCRs from HLA-typed donors, 80 million to 90 million of them, were held in an early data release.

On this clone itself: What it binds is unknown.

PCR was performed using 60 Vbeta and 13 Jbeta primers. The method was immunoSEQ multiplex PCR; TCRdb's version includes in-frame clones alone and lacks a portion of them. The sample lists about 150,000 clones, roughly 71% occurring once. Study-level results: Presence/absence analyses assumed roughly uniform sequencing depth across donors. Three CMV-associated chains proved CMV antigen-specific in vitro.

Looked up from germline, CDR1 is SGHDT and CDR2 is YYEEEE. V was clipped by 7 bases and J by 1 base; unmatched bases: 7. CDR3 length: 14 amino acids. The V and J genes are TRBV5-6 and TRBJ1-1; 7 nucleotides agree with TRBD1. This receptor was obtained from a woman in her forties in good health and CMV-seronegative. The specimen was PBMCs. In DNA form, the CDR3 reads TGTGCCAGCGCACGGACAGGCGGGAACACTGAAGCTTTCTTT. Translation: CASARTGGNTEAFF.